This T cell receptor (beta chain) emerged from a study of blood T cell repertoires in COVID-19. CDR3 length equals 14 residues. The V gene lost 6 bases and the J gene lost 6 bases, with 18 bases spanning the gap. The V gene's germline CDR1 is SNHLY and CDR2 FYNNEI. Profiled with immunoSEQ multiplex PCR; TCRdb holds only in-frame clones, not every one. The sample carries about 250,000 clones, approximately 85% recorded once. The V and J genes are TRBV2 and TRBJ2-7; D may be TRBD1 (6 bases). This TCR was recovered from a man aged 45 to 65 with active or convalescent COVID-19. The source material was peripheral blood. CDR3 coding DNA: TGTGCCAGCAGCGCTACAGGGCCAAGCGGCGAGCAGTACTTC. It yields the protein CASSATGPSGEQYF. Using reference TRBV2 and TRBJ2-7 for the parts outside the CDR3, the full variable domain is EPEVTQTPSHQVTQMGQEVILRCVPISNHLYFYWYRQILGQKVEFLVSFYNNEISEKSEIFDDQFSVERPDGSNFTLKIRSTKLEDSAMYFCASSATGPSGEQYFGPGTRLTVT.